This T cell receptor beta chain originates from a study of OX40 agonist ivuxolimab in advanced cancers. Study findings and constraints: Patients who responded partially at 0.1-3.0 mg/kg showed clonal expansion ranking among the lowest.

The CDR3 extends over 15 amino acids. Germline loops: CDR1 LNHDA, CDR2 SQIVND (reference sequence). Trimming stripped 7 bases from V and 2 bases from J, with 17 bases between. Notes on this clone: As yet, its antigen is unknown.

The repertoire was sequenced with immunoSEQ multiplex PCR; TCRdb's copy has only in-frame clones and lacks some. The top ten clones hold roughly 6.9% of a sample with 65,000 to 100,000 clones, about 91% of them seen once. The material sequenced was CD4+ or CD8+ T cells sorted from blood, taken in a trial of the OX40 agonist ivuxolimab. The chain recombines TRBV19 with TRBJ1-2; a possible D gene is TRBD1 (5 bases). The receptor's source is an adult with an advanced solid tumor such as melanoma, head and neck, liver or kidney cancer. The DNA for the CDR3 is TGTGCCAGTACCGGAGGGGCACAGGTGAACTATGGCTACACCTTC. Translation gives CASTGGAQVNYGYTF.